The rows below give T cell receptor beta chains drawn from one sample of a study of T cell changes during pregnancy in multiple sclerosis. Produced via immunoSEQ multiplex PCR; TCRdb's table is partial and in-frame only. Of some 120,000 clones detected, 95% to 98% appear once; the ten largest clones hold roughly 0.44%. Sequenced material: peripheral blood, taken after pregnancy. The receptors shown here come from a female donor with multiple sclerosis, enrolled in a pregnancy study. Each CDR3 is given with its conserved first and last residue. Each record gives: CDR3 length, D gene, V gene, J gene, CDR3 protein, CDR3 DNA. D genes are given only for firm matches.

length: 13
D: .
V: TRBV5-4
J: TRBJ2-2
CDR3: CASSSGLVGELFF
DNA: TGTGCCAGCAGCTCAGGCCTGGTCGGGGAGCTGTTTTTT

length: 16
D: .
V: TRBV5-4
J: TRBJ2-2
CDR3: CASSLERGLNTGELFF
DNA: TGTGCCAGCAGCTTGGAGAGGGGACTGAACACCGGGGAGCTGTTTTTT

length: 13
D: TRBD1
V: TRBV6-1
J: TRBJ2-1
CDR3: CASSEAGGREQFF
DNA: TGTGCCAGCAGTGAAGCAGGGGGCCGTGAGCAGTTCTTC

length: 12
D: TRBD1
V: TRBV29-1
J: TRBJ2-7
CDR3: CSARGTGAEQYF
DNA: TGCAGCGCCCGCGGGACAGGGGCCGAGCAGTACTTC

length: 16
D: .
V: TRBV19
J: TRBJ2-1
CDR3: CASSIGYGESFNEQFF
DNA: TGTGCCAGTAGTATAGGGTACGGGGAATCTTTCAATGAGCAGTTCTTC

length: 15
D: TRBD2
V: TRBV6-5
J: TRBJ2-2
CDR3: CASKRSGGLIGELFF
DNA: TGTGCCAGCAAGCGGAGCGGGGGGCTGATCGGGGAGCTGTTTTTT

length: 17
D: .
V: TRBV10-3
J: TRBJ2-5
CDR3: CAISGGGQAQTQETQYF
DNA: TGTGCCATCAGTGGGGGGGGACAGGCCCAAACCCAAGAGACCCAGTACTTC

length: 15
D: .
V: TRBV5-4
J: TRBJ2-3
CDR3: CASFNYTGYTDTQYF
DNA: TGTGCCAGCTTCAATTATACAGGGTACACAGATACGCAGTATTTT

length: 13
D: TRBD1
V: TRBV7-2
J: TRBJ1-4
CDR3: CASSLKRPGQLFF
DNA: TGTGCCAGCAGCCTAAAAAGGCCGGGACAGCTGTTTTTT

length: 16
D: TRBD2
V: TRBV5-1
J: TRBJ2-1
CDR3: CASSSGGLAGGFEQFF
DNA: TGCGCCAGCAGCTCGGGGGGGCTAGCGGGAGGTTTTGAGCAGTTCTTC

length: 16
D: .
V: TRBV10-1
J: TRBJ2-4
CDR3: CASILTTHQPKNIQYF
DNA: TGCGCCAGCATCCTGACTACTCACCAACCTAAAAACATTCAGTACTTC

length: 17
D: TRBD1
V: TRBV28
J: TRBJ1-2
CDR3: CASSSRDSLRRDYGYTF
DNA: TGTGCCAGCAGTTCCCGGGACAGCTTGAGGAGGGACTATGGCTACACCTTC

length: 16
D: .
V: TRBV27
J: TRBJ1-5
CDR3: CASSLSAHGGNQPQHF
DNA: TGTGCCAGCAGTTTATCTGCCCACGGGGGCAATCAGCCCCAGCATTTT

length: 13
D: .
V: TRBV5-4
J: TRBJ2-7
CDR3: CASRAASSYEQYF
DNA: TGTGCCAGCAGGGCGGCTTCTTCCTACGAGCAGTACTTC

length: 15
D: TRBD2
V: TRBV5-1
J: TRBJ2-1
CDR3: CASSWGGRERNEQFF
DNA: TGCGCCAGCAGCTGGGGGGGTAGGGAGCGCAATGAGCAGTTCTTC

length: 15
D: TRBD2
V: TRBV5-4
J: TRBJ2-1
CDR3: CASSFASGIYNEQFF
DNA: TGTGCCAGCAGCTTTGCTAGCGGAATATACAATGAGCAGTTCTTC

length: 15
D: .
V: TRBV28
J: TRBJ1-5
CDR3: CASTLRGQFNQPQHF
DNA: TGTGCCAGCACCCTTCGAGGACAGTTCAATCAGCCCCAGCATTTT

length: 12
D: .
V: TRBV18
J: TRBJ2-1
CDR3: CASSEGQTEQFF
DNA: TGTGCCAGCTCAGAAGGACAGACTGAGCAGTTCTTC

length: 14
D: .
V: TRBV19
J: TRBJ1-5
CDR3: CASSMVTGTQPQHF
DNA: TGTGCCAGTAGTATGGTCACAGGAACTCAGCCCCAGCATTTT

length: 15
D: TRBD2
V: TRBV19
J: TRBJ2-1
CDR3: CASSIAAGALNEQFF
DNA: TGTGCCAGTAGTATAGCAGCGGGAGCTCTGAATGAGCAGTTCTTC

length: 15
D: .
V: TRBV27
J: TRBJ2-6
CDR3: CASSRRGPQANVLTF
DNA: TGTGCCAGCAGCCGCCGTGGGCCCCAGGCCAACGTCCTGACTTTC

length: 13
D: .
V: TRBV2
J: TRBJ1-1
CDR3: CASLVRTTGGAFF
DNA: TGTGCCAGCTTGGTCCGCACCACGGGGGGAGCTTTCTTT

length: 14
D: .
V: TRBV19
J: TRBJ1-1
CDR3: CASSKNQGNTEAFF
DNA: TGTGCCAGTAGTAAAAACCAGGGGAACACTGAAGCTTTCTTT

length: 15
D: TRBD1
V: TRBV7-2
J: TRBJ2-7
CDR3: CASSLDGTGVSEQYF
DNA: TGTGCCAGCAGCTTAGACGGGACAGGAGTAAGCGAGCAGTACTTC

length: 14
D: TRBD1
V: TRBV6-6
J: TRBJ1-5
CDR3: CASLMDRVNQPQHF
DNA: TGTGCCAGCTTGATGGACAGGGTCAATCAGCCCCAGCATTTT

length: 15
D: .
V: TRBV19
J: TRBJ2-5
CDR3: CASNTGMGVQETQYF
DNA: TGTGCCAGCAACACAGGGATGGGGGTCCAAGAGACCCAGTACTTC

length: 14
D: .
V: TRBV28
J: TRBJ2-1
CDR3: CASTDNREDNEQFF
DNA: TGTGCCAGCACCGACAATAGGGAGGACAATGAGCAGTTCTTC